This passage covers 28 T cell receptor beta chains from one sample sequenced in a study of cytomegalovirus exposure and HLA in healthy donors. Primers: 60 Vbeta forward and 13 Jbeta reverse. Profiled with immunoSEQ multiplex PCR; TCRdb holds only in-frame clones, not every one. The table records some 91,000 clones, under 75% of them present only once. The sequencing sample was made of PBMCs. Every receptor here comes from a human donor in good health.

The chain couples TRBV4-2 to TRBJ1-1; D possibly corresponds to TRBD1 (5 bases). The V gene's germline CDR1 is LGHNA and CDR2 YNFKEQ. This CDR3 spans 16 amino acids. The ends were cut back, 0 bases at V and 0 bases at J, with 11 bases in the middle. The CDR3 region has the DNA TGTGCCAGCAGCCAAGATACAGGCTACATGAACACTGAAGCTTTCTTT. As protein: CASSQDTGYMNTEAFF.

The count of this clone is one. The chain has TRBV4-2 and TRBJ1-1; D might be TRBD1 (6 bases). V was shortened by 2 bases and J by 4 bases, with 11 bases between the two germline ends. The CDR3 is made up of 14 amino acids. The germline gives CDR1 LGHNA, CDR2 YNFKEQ. In DNA, the CDR3 is TGTGCCAGCAGCCAACCAGGGGAGGGCACTGAAGCTTTCTTT. Translating gives CASSQPGEGTEAFF.

The chain combines TRBV5-1 with TRBJ1-2, with TRBD1 matching 7 bases. CDR1 SGHRS and CDR2 YFSETQ come from the germline V gene. V trimming: 5 bases; J trimming: 7 bases; junction bases outside the gene matches: 14. The CDR3 is 15 residues long. CDR3 nucleotides: TGCGCCAGCAGGTCTTCTGCCGCGACAGGGAGTGGCTACACCTTC. The encoded protein is CASRSSAATGSGYTF.

The V call is TRBV2, the J call TRBJ2-7, with 8 bases fitting TRBD1. Per germline, CDR1 SNHLY and CDR2 FYNNEI. The CDR3 is made up of 14 amino acids. Trimming removed 7 bases from V and 0 bases from J; junction bases left unmatched: 5. The DNA for the CDR3 is TGTGCCAGCACCCGACAGGGGAGCTCCTACGAGCAGTACTTC. Translated: CASTRQGSSYEQYF.

The chain recombines TRBV5-1 with TRBJ2-2; no firm D call. V lost 2 bases and J lost 4, with 9 bases in between. This CDR3 is built from 14 residues. Germline loops: CDR1 SGHRS, CDR2 YFSETQ. The CDR3 protein is CASSLDTSTGELFF. The CDR3, as DNA: TGCGCCAGCAGCTTAGACACAAGCACCGGGGAGCTGTTTTTT.

The gene calls are TRBV4-1 and TRBJ2-5; TRBD1 agrees at 9 bases. The CDR3 totals 14 residues. CDR1 is MGHRA, CDR2 YSYEKL, per germline. J was trimmed by 5 bases and V by 1 base; bases with no gene match: 2. CDR3 DNA sequence: TGCGCCAGCAGCCAAGTGGGACAGGGTGAGACCCAGTACTTC. Translating gives CASSQVGQGETQYF.

The V and J genes are TRBV6-1 and TRBJ2-7; D perhaps matches TRBD1 (5 bases). V shed 2 bases and J shed 1 base, with 15 bases lying between them. Germline loops: CDR1 MNHNS, CDR2 SASEGT. This CDR3 is built from 16 residues. CDR3 protein: CASSELVTAISYEQYF. In DNA, the CDR3 is TGTGCCAGCAGTGAACTCGTGACAGCCATTTCCTACGAGCAGTACTTC.

The chain combines TRBV5-6 with TRBJ1-3; 10 bases are a match to TRBD1. V lost 4 bases, J lost 2 bases, and 3 bases stayed unmatched. Germline-derived CDR1 and CDR2 are SGHDT and YYEEEE. The CDR3 sequence is 15 residues long. In nucleotides, the CDR3 is TGTGCCAGCAGCCCCGACAGGGGGCCTGGAAACACCATATATTTT. It specifies CASSPDRGPGNTIYF.

The chain combines TRBV2 with TRBJ1-2; TRBD1 might be the D (5 bases). V was cut by 9 bases and J by 2 bases, with 13 bases left in between. The V gene's germline CDR1 is SNHLY and CDR2 FYNNEI. The CDR3 is 13 residues long. Written as DNA, the CDR3 is TGTGCCAGTGGTGGGGCGCAGAACTATGGCTACACCTTC. Encoded protein: CASGGAQNYGYTF.

In nucleotides, the CDR3 is TGTGCCAGCAGCCCCCGCAGAAATAACGAGCAGTACTTC. The encoded protein is CASSPRRNNEQYF. The J gene is TRBJ2-7, the V gene TRBV7-2, with no clear D. Germline loops: CDR1 SGHTA, CDR2 FQGNSA. The CDR3 has 13 amino acids. Trimming left V 5 bases short and J 5 bases short, with 13 bases between.

The chain uses TRBV11-2 and TRBJ2-7; tentative D call: TRBD1 (6 bases). CDR1 is SGHAT and CDR2 is FQNNGV in the germline V gene. Trimming took off 3 bases at V and 2 bases at J, with 14 bases between the two ends. This CDR3 is 15 amino acids long. CDR3 sequence: CASSFAQGRTYEQYF. The CDR3 coding sequence is TGTGCCAGCAGCTTCGCACAGGGACGGACCTACGAGCAGTACTTC.

This clone was counted only a few times. The genes are TRBV21-1 and TRBJ1-6. TRBV21-1 is a documented pseudogene. This CDR3 has 17 amino acids. CDR3 loop: CASSPLAGGTYNSPLHF. CDR3 in DNA: TGTGCCAGCAGCCCCCTGGCGGGCGGAACCTATAATTCACCCCTCCACTTT.

The chain has TRBV7-3 and TRBJ1-2, with 10 bases identical to TRBD1. The germline V gene encodes CDR1 SGHTA and CDR2 FQGTGA. The V and J ends lost 4 bases and 8 bases, in that order; junction bases with no gene match: 4. There are 13 residues in the CDR3. The CDR3: CASSSGQGLGYTF. CDR3 coding DNA: TGTGCCAGCAGCTCGGGACAGGGGTTAGGCTACACCTTC.

The chain links TRBV5-1 to TRBJ1-2, with 8 bases identical to TRBD1. This CDR3 contains 14 residues. Trimming cost V 3 bases and J 7 bases; bases outside gene matches: 8. Germline V lookup: CDR1 SGHRS, CDR2 YFSETQ. The CDR3 DNA reads TGCGCCAGCAGCTCCGGACAGGGCCCTAGTGGCTACACCTTC. Translated, it gives CASSSGQGPSGYTF.

The chain joins TRBV6-5 to TRBJ2-1; 8 bases match TRBD2. Germline-derived CDR1 and CDR2 are MNHEY and SVGAGI. J was trimmed by 2 bases and V by 4 bases; bases with no gene match: 4. The CDR3 runs 15 residues. CDR3 DNA: TGTGCCAGCAGTTTCTCGGGGGGGGCCTACAATGAGCAGTTCTTC. Amino acids: CASSFSGGAYNEQFF.

There are a few counts of this clone. This chain connects TRBV10-3 to TRBJ1-1; possibly TRBD1 for D (6 bases). V was trimmed by 0 bases and J by 5 bases, leaving 13 bases between them. CDR1 and CDR2 (germline): ENHRY, SYGVKD. This CDR3 is 15 amino acids long. The CDR3 nucleotides are TGTGCCATCAGTGAGTCCCTACAGGGCGGGACTGAAGCTTTCTTT. As protein: CAISESLQGGTEAFF.

The V gene is TRBV4-3, the J gene TRBJ1-6; TRBD1 is a possible D gene (6 bases). Germline loops: CDR1 LGHNA, CDR2 YSLEER. V was pared by 1 base and J by 15 bases, with 13 bases between. The CDR3 has 13 amino acids. Here the CDR3 reads CASSQAGVPLLHF. CDR3 nucleotide sequence: TGCGCCAGCAGCCAAGCAGGGGTCCCACTCCTCCACTTT.

This rearrangement joins TRBV9 to TRBJ2-1; a possible D gene is TRBD2 (5 bases). Germline V CDR1 and CDR2: SGDLS, YYNGEE. Trimming pared 3 bases from V and 4 bases from J, leaving 14 bases between. The CDR3 consists of 15 residues. The CDR3 bases are TGTGCCAGCAGCGGGGGTCTCTCGGGGTACAATGAGCAGTTCTTC. Its protein is CASSGGLSGYNEQFF.

V gene TRBV7-9 combines with J gene TRBJ1-4; 8 nucleotides align to TRBD1. The trim removed 5 bases at V and 3 bases at J, leaving 5 bases unmatched. The CDR3 runs to 15 residues. In germline, CDR1 is SEHNR, CDR2 FQNEAQ (reference sequence). CDR3 DNA sequence: TGTGCCAGCAGCATCAGGGGGCGGGCTAATGAAAAACTGTTTTTT. Translating it yields CASSIRGRANEKLFF.

This clone was seen only a few times. The gene calls are TRBV6-5 and TRBJ1-6; weak D call: TRBD1 (6 bases). Germline loops: CDR1 MNHEY, CDR2 SVGAGI. V lost 8 bases and J 2 bases, leaving 13 bases between the germline ends. There are 15 residues in the CDR3. The CDR3 spells CASQGRTAYNSPLHF. CDR3 DNA: TGTGCCAGCCAAGGTCGGACAGCCTATAATTCACCCCTCCACTTT.

Only a few counts were recorded for this clone. The chain has TRBV14 and TRBJ1-4; 7 bases match TRBD1. Germline values: CDR1 SGHDN, CDR2 FVKESK. The CDR3 loop spans 15 amino acids. V lost 1 base, J lost 11 bases, and 10 bases stayed unmatched. The CDR3 loop reads CASSQGGRQGEKLFF. CDR3 nucleotides: TGTGCCAGCAGCCAAGGGGGGCGGCAGGGGGAGAAACTGTTTTTT.

The rearrangement joins TRBV30 to TRBJ2-3; 8 positions agree with TRBD2. The CDR3 loop spans 12 amino acids. Per the germline V gene, CDR1 is GTSNPN and CDR2 is SVGIG (reference sequence). The V segment lost 4 bases and the J segment 8 bases; nucleotides outside the gene matches: 5. As DNA, the CDR3 is TGTGCCTGGATACTAGCGGAGTTTACGCAGTATTTT. The encoded protein is CAWILAEFTQYF.

A word on this clone: An end of the junction does not agree with germline; a read error may underlie this. The rearrangement joins TRBV7-2 to TRBJ2-7; the match to TRBD2 covers 10 bases. This CDR3 is 13 amino acids long. The germline V gene has CDR1 SGHTA and CDR2 FQGNSA. The CDR3 bases are TGTGCCAGCAGCCCAGGGACTAGCGACGAGCAGTCCTTC. Its translation: CASSPGTSDEQSF.

The chain joins TRBV7-3 to TRBJ2-2, with 11 bases aligning to TRBD1. This CDR3 has 17 amino acids. V shed 1 base, J shed 5 bases, and the junction held 6 bases outside the gene matches. Germline values: CDR1 SGHTA, CDR2 FQGTGA. The CDR3 region has the DNA TGTGCCAGCAGCTTAAATATGGACAGGGGGCGGACCGGGGAGCTGTTTTTT. Its translation is CASSLNMDRGRTGELFF.

The V and J genes are TRBV2 and TRBJ2-7, with 10 bases lining up with TRBD2. The V gene end was trimmed by 6 bases and the J gene end by 2 bases; junction bases not matched to a gene: 16. CDR3 length: 18 amino acids. The V gene's germline CDR1 is SNHLY and CDR2 FYNNEI. The CDR3 bases are TGTGCCAGCAGGGGAGGGCCGGGACTAGCGTTCGGGGCCTACGAGCAGTACTTC. Translating gives CASRGGPGLAFGAYEQYF. The variable domain in full, completed from reference TRBV2 and TRBJ2-7, reads EPEVTQTPSHQVTQMGQEVILRCVPISNHLYFYWYRQILGQKVEFLVSFYNNEISEKSEIFDDQFSVERPDGSNFTLKIRSTKLEDSAMYFCASRGGPGLAFGAYEQYFGPGTRLTVT.

CDR3 residues: CATSRDALNYGYTF. The CDR3 region has the DNA TGTGCCACCAGCAGAGATGCGCTAAACTATGGCTACACCTTC. The chain is built from TRBV15 and TRBJ1-2; no clear D. Germline V gives CDR1 LNHNV, CDR2 YYDKDF (reference sequence). The CDR3 has 14 amino acids. Trimming took off 0 bases at V and 2 bases at J, with 7 bases between the two ends.

V gene TRBV2 combines with J gene TRBJ2-1; 9 bases are shared with TRBD2. The CDR3 length is 15 residues. Trimming removed 6 bases from V and 5 bases from J; junction bases left unmatched: 8. Germline V gives CDR1 SNHLY, CDR2 FYNNEI. The CDR3 bases are TGTGCCAGCAGGATCGCGGGGGGGCCTGACAATGAGCAGTTCTTC. It specifies CASRIAGGPDNEQFF. Variable domain in full (rest from reference TRBV2 and TRBJ2-1): EPEVTQTPSHQVTQMGQEVILRCVPISNHLYFYWYRQILGQKVEFLVSFYNNEISEKSEIFDDQFSVERPDGSNFTLKIRSTKLEDSAMYFCASRIAGGPDNEQFFGPGTRLTVL.

This clone was detected a few times. The rearrangement uses TRBV9 and TRBJ1-2; D unclear. This CDR3 comprises 13 residues. Germline CDR1 and CDR2: SGDLS and YYNGEE. Trimming cost V 0 bases and J 1 base, with 4 bases left between them. CDR3: CASSVDSNYGYTF. As DNA, the CDR3 is TGTGCCAGCAGCGTAGACAGTAACTATGGCTACACCTTC.